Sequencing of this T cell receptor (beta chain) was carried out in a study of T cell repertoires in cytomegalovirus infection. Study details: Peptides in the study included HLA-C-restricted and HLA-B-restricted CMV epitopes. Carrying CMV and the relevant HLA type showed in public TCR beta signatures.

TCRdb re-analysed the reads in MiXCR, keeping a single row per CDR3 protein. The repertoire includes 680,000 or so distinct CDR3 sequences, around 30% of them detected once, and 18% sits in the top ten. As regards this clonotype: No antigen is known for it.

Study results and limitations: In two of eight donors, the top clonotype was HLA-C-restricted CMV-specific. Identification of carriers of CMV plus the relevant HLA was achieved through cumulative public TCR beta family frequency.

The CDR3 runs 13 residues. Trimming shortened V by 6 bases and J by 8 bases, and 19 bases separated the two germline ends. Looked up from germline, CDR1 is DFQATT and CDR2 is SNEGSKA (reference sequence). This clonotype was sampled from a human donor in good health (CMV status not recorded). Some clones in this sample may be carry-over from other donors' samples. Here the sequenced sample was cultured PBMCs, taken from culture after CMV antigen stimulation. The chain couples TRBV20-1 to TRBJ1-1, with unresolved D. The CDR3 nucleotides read TGCAGTGCCTATGACGCCGGGCTGGGGGAAGCTTTCTTT. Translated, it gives CSAYDAGLGEAFF.